This entry lists 3 T cell receptor beta chains sequenced from one sample in a study of T cell responses to AZD1222 COVID-19 vaccine. TCRdb's copy holds only in-frame clones and misses some; the assay was immunoSEQ multiplex PCR. Among more than 95,000 clones listed, roughly 89% were seen once. Sequencing was performed on peripheral blood, taken on day 0 of AZD1222 vaccination. The receptors were sampled from an adult in good health.

The chain carries TRBV7-2 and TRBJ1-5, with 7 nucleotides matching TRBD1. The germline V gene has CDR1 SGHTA and CDR2 FQGNSA. After removal of 6 bases from V and 5 bases from J, the junction contained 4 bases not matched to a gene. The CDR3 loop spans 13 amino acids. CDR3 nucleotide sequence: TGTGCCAGCAGGAGTACAGGGGATCAGCCCCAGCATTTT. Translated, it gives CASRSTGDQPQHF.

The chain joins TRBV5-6 to TRBJ1-4; D not resolved. Per the germline V gene, CDR1 is SGHDT and CDR2 is YYEEEE. Trimming stripped 4 bases from V and 4 bases from J, with 11 bases between. CDR3 length equals 14 residues. The CDR3 DNA reads as TGTGCCAGCAGCCCCTGGGCGGTTAATGAAAAACTGTTTTTT. Translated, it gives CASSPWAVNEKLFF.

The J gene is TRBJ1-2, the V gene TRBV6-5; TRBD1 is a possible D gene (5 bases). V was shortened by 5 bases and J by 3 bases, with 13 bases between the two germline ends. The V gene's germline CDR1 is MNHEY and CDR2 SVGAGI. The CDR3 has 14 residues. The DNA of the CDR3 is TGTGCCAGCAGTACAGGATGGGGAGACTATGGCTACACCTTC. This encodes CASSTGWGDYGYTF.